These T cell receptor beta chains were read from a single sample in a study of control samples from healthy donors and cancer patients. Measured with immunoSEQ multiplex PCR; TCRdb has only the in-frame clones, and not every one. This repertoire shows 100,000 to 120,000 clones, roughly 88% found once; its top ten account for about 3.9%. Sequencing was performed on PBMCs. The receptor set was obtained from a woman aged 55-75 years with lung cancer. Both conserved end residues are part of each CDR3.

>TRBV5-1
CASSLDRGNENYGYTF
>TRBV3-1/TRBV3-2
CASSLRGNEQYF
>TRBV5-4
CASSSGAASTDTQYF
>TRBV9
CASSVDGSYLYEQYF
>TRBV7-3
CASSDETAQFF
>TRBV24-1
CATAIGASNTWPGELFF
>TRBV3-1/TRBV3-2
CASSTRDAKNIQYF
>TRBV3-1/TRBV3-2
CASSQAPGLAEYEQYF
>TRBV11-3
CASSLGMNTEAFF
>TRBV9
CASSVGGGGGHSEAFF
>TRBV29-1
CSVEGQGRTEAFF
>TRBV5-1
CASSLAGPLNSPLHF
>TRBV6-6
CAGRDKAIYNEQFF
>TRBV5-1
CASSLGSTGELFF
>TRBV19
CASSSRGLSGNTIYF
>TRBV15
CATSRDSVQGDWDTEAFF
>TRBV3-1/TRBV3-2
CASAHRGSTEAFF
>TRBV9
CASSASTETEAFF
>TRBV9
CASSVAGRLRGSETQYF
>TRBV6-5
CASHTGFGYNSPLHF
>TRBV4-1
CASSQVRGPPGYTF
>TRBV6-1
CASSEGLAGGKNIQYF
>TRBV27
CASSLGAGWRYEQYF
>TRBV6-5
CASSSRRTVNYGYTF
>TRBV28
CASSSQGLAPQETQYF
>TRBV12-5
CASAPQGAMNTEAFF
>TRBV28
CASISGQGADYGYTF
>TRBV4-2
CASSQESLIATNEKLFF
>TRBV20-1
CSARGGTEAFF
>TRBV13
CASSLGGQHPNTEAFF
>TRBV29-1
CSVRPELALSDTQYF
>TRBV18
CASSPPAGQGAGNTIYF
>TRBV25-1
CATQQGSYEQYF
>TRBV7-9
CASSLTASSGNTIYF
>TRBV7-3
CASSVGVQETQYF